The entry below gives a single TCR beta chain sequence along with its context. Source study methods: Reference gene primer amplification in the assay estimated nucleated cell counts. Some clones are missing from TCRdb's copy, which holds only in-frame ones; the method was immunoSEQ multiplex PCR. V and J calls and clone size are as listed in that table; D and trimming were resolved from the DNA. The table has about 140,000 clones, around 87% seen once. These data belong to a study of blood T cell repertoires in COVID-19. Study at large: Samples representing acute and convalescent COVID-19 were sourced from the United States, Italy and Spain. In each case, the material was cDNA or gDNA derived from T cells, B-cell-depleted T cells, or PBMCs.

Trimming removed 6 bases at V and 0 bases at J, with 18 bases between. The CDR3 loop spans 16 amino acids. Germline V gene sequence: CDR1 MDHEN, CDR2 SYDVKM. Sequencing input: peripheral blood. The J gene is TRBJ2-7, the V gene TRBV28, with D possibly TRBD2 on 5 matching bases. The origin of this receptor is a human donor in a cohort sampled during active COVID-19. The CDR3 spells CASSPGEAGSSYEQYF. CDR3 nucleotides: TGTGCCAGCAGCCCCGGAGAGGCTGGGAGCTCCTACGAGCAGTACTTC.